This T cell receptor (beta chain) was captured in a study of OX40 agonist ivuxolimab in advanced cancers. The repertoire was sequenced with immunoSEQ multiplex PCR; TCRdb's copy has only in-frame clones and lacks some. Among around 100,000 clones listed, about nine tenths were seen once. The trim removed 6 bases at V and 4 bases at J, leaving 11 bases unmatched. CDR1 GTSNPN and CDR2 SVGIG come from the germline V gene (reference sequence). The CDR3 contains 15 residues. The sample in question was CD4+ or CD8+ T cells sorted from blood, obtained in a trial of the OX40 agonist ivuxolimab. This receptor was obtained from an adult with an advanced solid tumor such as melanoma, head and neck, liver or kidney cancer. The chain uses TRBV30 and TRBJ2-7, with 11 bases fitting TRBD1. The CDR3 DNA follows: TGTGCCTGCGGCCCCAGGACAGGGGGCGGATACGAGCAGTACTTC. Amino acids: CACGPRTGGGYEQYF.